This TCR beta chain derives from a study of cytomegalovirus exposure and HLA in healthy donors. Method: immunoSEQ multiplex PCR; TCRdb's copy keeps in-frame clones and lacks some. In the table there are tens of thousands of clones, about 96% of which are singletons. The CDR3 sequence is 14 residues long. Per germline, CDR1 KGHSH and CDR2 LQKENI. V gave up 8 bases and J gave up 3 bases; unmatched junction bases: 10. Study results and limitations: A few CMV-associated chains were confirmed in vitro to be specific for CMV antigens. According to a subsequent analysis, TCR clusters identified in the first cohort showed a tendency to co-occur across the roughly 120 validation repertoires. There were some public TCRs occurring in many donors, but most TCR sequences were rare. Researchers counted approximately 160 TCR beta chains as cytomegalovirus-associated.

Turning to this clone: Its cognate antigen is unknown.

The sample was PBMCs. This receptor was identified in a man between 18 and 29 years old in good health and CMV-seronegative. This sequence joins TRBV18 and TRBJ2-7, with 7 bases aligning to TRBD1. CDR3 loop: CASAGQESYYEQYF. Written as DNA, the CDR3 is TGTGCCAGCGCTGGACAGGAAAGTTACTACGAGCAGTACTTC.